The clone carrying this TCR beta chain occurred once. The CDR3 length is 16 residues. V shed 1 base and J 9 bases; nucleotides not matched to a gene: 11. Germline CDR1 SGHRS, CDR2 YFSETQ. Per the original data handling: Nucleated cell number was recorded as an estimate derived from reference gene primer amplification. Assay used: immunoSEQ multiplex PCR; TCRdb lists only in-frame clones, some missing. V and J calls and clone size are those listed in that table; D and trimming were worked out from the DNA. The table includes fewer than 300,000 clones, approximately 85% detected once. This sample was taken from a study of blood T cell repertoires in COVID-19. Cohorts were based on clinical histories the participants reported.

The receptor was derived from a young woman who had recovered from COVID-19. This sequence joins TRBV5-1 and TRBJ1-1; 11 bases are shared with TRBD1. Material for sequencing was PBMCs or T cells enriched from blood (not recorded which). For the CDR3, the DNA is TGCGCCAGCAGCTTGTACCCCCCGGGACAGGGGGGGAAAGCTTTCTTT. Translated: CASSLYPPGQGGKAFF.